Shown below are 2 T cell receptor beta chains from a single sample sequenced in a study of human T cells and chemical hapten exposure. A single record per CDR3 protein comes from TCRdb applying MiXCR to the RACE reads. The sample consists of 370,000 or so distinct CDR3 sequences, 4% to 5.5% of them appearing once. Indicated time point: patch test 1, 2 weeks after DPC sensitization. The treatment: therapeutic diphenylcyclopropenone sensitization with weekly scalp DPC. The sample consisted of whole blood, taken in connection with sensitization to the hapten diphenylcyclopropenone (DPC). The origin of the receptors is a woman between 50 and 59 years old with alopecia areata. Some clones in this sample may be carry-over from other donors' samples.

The sample holds many counts of this clonotype. This chain's CDR3 is CSARKGASLDTQYF. The CDR3 nucleotides are TGCAGTGCTAGGAAGGGTGCTAGCTTGGATACGCAGTATTTT. The V gene is TRBV20-1, the J gene TRBJ2-3; the D gene is possibly TRBD2 (5 bases). Germline-derived CDR1 and CDR2 are DFQATT and SNEGSKA (reference sequence). The V end lost 3 bases, the J end lost 6 bases, and 16 bases lay between the germline ends. This CDR3 has 14 residues.

This clonotype appeared many times. The rearrangement uses TRBV20-1 and TRBJ2-1; D ambiguous. The CDR3 has 16 residues. Trimming cost V 4 bases and J 0 bases, with 16 bases left between them. Germline CDR1 and CDR2: DFQATT and SNEGSKA (reference sequence). CDR3 nucleotides: TGCAGTGCTACCCGACTGCAACCGAGCTCCTACAATGAGCAGTTCTTC. Translating it yields CSATRLQPSSYNEQFF.